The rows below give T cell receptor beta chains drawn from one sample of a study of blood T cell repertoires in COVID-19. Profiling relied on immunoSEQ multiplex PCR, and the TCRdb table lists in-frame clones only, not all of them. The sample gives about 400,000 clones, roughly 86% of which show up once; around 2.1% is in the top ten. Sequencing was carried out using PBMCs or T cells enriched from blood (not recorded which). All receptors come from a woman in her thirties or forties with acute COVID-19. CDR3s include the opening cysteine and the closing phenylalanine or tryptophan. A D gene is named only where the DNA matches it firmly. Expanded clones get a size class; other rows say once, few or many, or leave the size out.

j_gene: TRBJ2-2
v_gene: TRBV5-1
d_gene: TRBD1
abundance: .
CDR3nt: TGCGCCAGCAGCTTGGATGGACAGGGGAGCACCGGGGAGCTGTTTTTT
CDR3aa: CASSLDGQGSTGELFF

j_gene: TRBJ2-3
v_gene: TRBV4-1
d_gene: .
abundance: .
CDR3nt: TGCGCCAGCAGCCAAGAGGTGGGACAGCAGTATTTT
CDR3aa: CASSQEVGQQYF

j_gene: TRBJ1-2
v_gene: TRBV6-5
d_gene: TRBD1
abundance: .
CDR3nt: TGTGCCAGCAGTTACGGCGGACAGGGGTTGTTTGGCTACACCTTC
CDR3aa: CASSYGGQGLFGYTF

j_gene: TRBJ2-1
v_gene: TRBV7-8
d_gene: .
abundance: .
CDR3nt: TGTGCCAGCAGCGCGGGACTCTTTCACAATGAGCAGTTCTTC
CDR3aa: CASSAGLFHNEQFF

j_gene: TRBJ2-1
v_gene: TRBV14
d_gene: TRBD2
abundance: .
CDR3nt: TGTGCCAGCAGCCAATTAGCGGGGGTTTACAATGAGCAGTTCTTC
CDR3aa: CASSQLAGVYNEQFF

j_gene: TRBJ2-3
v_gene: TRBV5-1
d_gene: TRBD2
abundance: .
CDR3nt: TGCGCCAGCAGCTTGGGAGCGGGGGGCCCCACAGATACGCAGTATTTT
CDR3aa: CASSLGAGGPTDTQYF

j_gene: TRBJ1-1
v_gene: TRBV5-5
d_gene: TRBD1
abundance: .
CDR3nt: TGTGCCAGCAGCTGGAGACAGGGCTACACTGAAGCTTTCTTT
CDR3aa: CASSWRQGYTEAFF

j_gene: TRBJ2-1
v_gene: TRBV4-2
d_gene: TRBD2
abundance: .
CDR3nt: TGTGCCAGCAGCCAAGTTCTAGCGGGGGGCCATGAGCAGTTCTTC
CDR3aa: CASSQVLAGGHEQFF

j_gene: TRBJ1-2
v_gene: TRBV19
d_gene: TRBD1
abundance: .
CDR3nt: TGTGCCAGTAGAGCCTCAGGTCCGGGACAGAGAAATTACTATGGCTACACCTTC
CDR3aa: CASRASGPGQRNYYGYTF

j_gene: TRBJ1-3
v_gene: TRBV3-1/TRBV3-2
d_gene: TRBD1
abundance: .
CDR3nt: TGTGCCAGCAGCCGGACAGGGGGAGGAAACACCATATATTTT
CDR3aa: CASSRTGGGNTIYF

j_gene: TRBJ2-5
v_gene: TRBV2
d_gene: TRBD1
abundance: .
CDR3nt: TGTGCCAGCAGGCGGGACAGGGGGGCGTGGGAGACCCAGTACTTC
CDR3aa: CASRRDRGAWETQYF

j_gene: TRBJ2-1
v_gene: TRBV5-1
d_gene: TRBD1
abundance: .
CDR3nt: TGCGCCAGCAGCCCAGGTCCCGGGACAGGGTTTAATGAGCAGTTCTTC
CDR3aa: CASSPGPGTGFNEQFF

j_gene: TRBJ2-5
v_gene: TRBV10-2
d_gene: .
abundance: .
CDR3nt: TGCGCCAGCAGTGAGTCGCGGCTAGCCGGGGAGACCCAGTACTTC
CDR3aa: CASSESRLAGETQYF

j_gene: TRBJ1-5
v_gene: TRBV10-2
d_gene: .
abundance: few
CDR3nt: TGCGCCAGCAGTGAACAGGGAGCTAATCAGCCCCAGCATTTT
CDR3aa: CASSEQGANQPQHF

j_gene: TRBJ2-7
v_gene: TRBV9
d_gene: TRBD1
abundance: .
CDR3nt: TGTGCCAGCAGCGTAGGGACAGGGGTCTCCTACGAGCAGTACTTC
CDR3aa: CASSVGTGVSYEQYF

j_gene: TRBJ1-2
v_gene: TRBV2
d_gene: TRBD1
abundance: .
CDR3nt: TGTGCCAGCGGAGGGGACAGGGGAGGATATGGCTACACCTTC
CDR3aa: CASGGDRGGYGYTF

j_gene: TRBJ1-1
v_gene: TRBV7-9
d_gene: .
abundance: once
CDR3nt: TGTGCCAGCAGCTTACAGGAAGGTGCTGAAGCTTTCTTT
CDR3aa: CASSLQEGAEAFF

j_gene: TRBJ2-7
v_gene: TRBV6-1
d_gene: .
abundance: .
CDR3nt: TGTGCCAGCAGTGAACGGGGTTACGAGCAGTACTTC
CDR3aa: CASSERGYEQYF

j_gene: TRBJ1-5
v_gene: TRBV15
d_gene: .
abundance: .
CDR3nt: TGTGCCACCGGGACACGGGATAGCAATCAGCCCCAGCATTTT
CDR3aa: CATGTRDSNQPQHF

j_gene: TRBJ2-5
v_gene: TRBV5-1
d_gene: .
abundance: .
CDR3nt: TGCGCCAGCAGCCCACAGTACGTTGGAGGGACGCGAGAGACCCAGTACTTC
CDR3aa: CASSPQYVGGTRETQYF